The next 21 T cell receptor beta chains were all read from a single sample in a study of T-cell reconstitution after alpha-beta-depleted transplantation in children. Unique molecular identifiers were built into the TCRbeta library. TCRdb fed the PCR reads into MiXCR, producing one record per CDR3 protein. The profile shows around 490,000 distinct CDR3 sequences, over 9.5% of them singletons. Sample: PBMCs, mostly from graft donor cells, taken 180 days after TCRalphabeta/CD19-depleted stem cell transplant. The receptors derive from a female patient between 2 and 15 years old who had a stem cell transplant for aplastic anemia, so the T cells may come from the graft donor.

This clonotype was seen more than once but under ten times. The chain couples TRBV4-3 to TRBJ1-2; D not certain. This CDR3 is built from 16 residues. V lost 0 bases and J lost 2, with 13 bases in between. Germline V lookup: CDR1 LGHNA, CDR2 YSLEER. The CDR3 DNA follows: TGCGCCAGCAGCCAAGAACAGAGTTTTGGCAACTATGGCTACACCTTC. Translation gives CASSQEQSFGNYGYTF.

This chain links TRBV29-1 with TRBJ1-3, with 7 bases that match TRBD1. The V gene's germline CDR1 is SQVTM and CDR2 ANQGSEA. The CDR3 loop spans 17 amino acids. The V segment lost 4 bases and the J segment 1 base; nucleotides outside the gene matches: 13. The CDR3 DNA reads as TGCAGCGTTGGGGAAAGGACAGGCGAGGAATCTGGAAACACCATATATTTT. Its translation: CSVGERTGEESGNTIYF. Complete variable domain (other parts from reference TRBV29-1 and TRBJ1-3): SAVISQKPSRDICQRGTSLTIQCQVDSQVTMMFWYRQQPGQSLTLIATANQGSEATYESGFVIDKFPISRPNLTFSTLTVSNMSPEDSSIYLCSVGERTGEESGNTIYFGEGSWLTVV.

This clonotype was seen many times. J is TRBJ1-2 and V is TRBV10-2; D is undetermined. In germline, CDR1 is WSHSY, CDR2 SAAADI. The CDR3 sequence is 12 residues long. Deletions cut 6 bases from V and 1 base from J, with 6 bases between. The CDR3 region is CASSQDNYGYTF. DNA for the CDR3: TGCGCCAGCAGCCAGGATAACTATGGCTACACCTTC.

In this sample, this clonotype turned up once. The rearrangement links TRBV15 to TRBJ2-5; the D is unclear. The V gene lost 0 bases and the J gene lost 5 bases, with 16 bases spanning the gap. The CDR3 runs 16 residues. Germline V lookup: CDR1 LNHNV, CDR2 YYDKDF (reference sequence). CDR3: CATSRDPLVGRETQYF. The CDR3 DNA follows: TGTGCCACCAGCAGAGATCCCCTAGTCGGGCGTGAGACCCAGTACTTC.

The J gene is TRBJ2-7, the V gene TRBV27; D call uncertain. Germline CDR1 MNHEY, CDR2 SMNVEV (reference sequence). Trimming removed 5 bases at V and 2 bases at J, with 16 bases between. The CDR3 extends over 15 amino acids. The CDR3 sequence: CASSTQTFSPYEQYF. The CDR3 coding sequence is TGTGCCAGCAGTACCCAGACTTTCTCCCCCTACGAGCAGTACTTC.

CDR3 sequence: CASSLWTANTEAFF. CDR3 in DNA: TGTGCCAGCAGCTTATGGACGGCGAACACTGAAGCTTTCTTT. J is TRBJ1-1 and V is TRBV7-2; D remains ambiguous. With 2 bases removed from V and 1 base from J, the gap between germline ends came to 8 bases. This CDR3 has 14 amino acids. Per germline, CDR1 SGHTA and CDR2 FQGNSA. Full variable domain (missing parts from reference TRBV7-2 and TRBJ1-1): GAGVSQSPSNKVTEKGKDVELRCDPISGHTALYWYRQSLGQGLEFLIYFQGNSAPDKSGLPSDRFSAERTGGSVSTLTIQRTQQEDSAVYLCASSLWTANTEAFFGQGTRLTVV.

The chain combines TRBV20-1 with TRBJ1-6, with D possibly TRBD1 on 5 matching bases. Germline values: CDR1 DFQATT, CDR2 SNEGSKA (reference sequence). CDR3 length: 15 amino acids. V shed 1 base and J shed 9 bases, with 16 bases lying between them. In DNA, the CDR3 is TGCAGTGCTAGAGTCGGGGCCGGAATTAGTTCACCCCTCCACTTT. It encodes CSARVGAGISSPLHF.

This clonotype was observed at least ten times. The chain uses TRBV18 and TRBJ1-1; no clear D. V lost 0 bases and J 2 bases, leaving 19 bases between the germline ends. The CDR3 contains 18 residues. Germline CDR1 KGHSH, CDR2 LQKENI. Written as DNA, the CDR3 is TGTGCCAGCTCACCACCGAATCAAAACTACCTCCTAAACACTGAAGCTTTCTTT. This translates into CASSPPNQNYLLNTEAFF.

This clonotype showed up just a few times. The CDR3 DNA follows: TGTGCCAGCAAATCAAGCGGGAGGACCGGGGAGCTGTTTTTT. As protein: CASKSSGRTGELFF. J is TRBJ2-2 and V is TRBV6-2 or TRBV6-3; 9 nucleotides align to TRBD2. V lost 7 bases, J lost 5 bases, and 5 bases stayed unmatched. The CDR3 spans 14 residues. CDR1 and CDR2 from the germline V gene are MNHEY and SVGEGT.

This clonotype was counted a few times. The rearrangement links TRBV20-1 to TRBJ1-2, with D tentatively TRBD1 (6 bases). Germline assignment: CDR1 DFQATT and CDR2 SNEGSKA (reference sequence). This CDR3 contains 16 residues. V was shortened by 1 base and J by 3 bases, with 18 bases between the two germline ends. For the CDR3, the DNA is TGCAGTGCTAGAGGGGTGGGACACAGATTAGACTATGGCTACACCTTC. Protein sequence: CSARGVGHRLDYGYTF.

The chain has TRBV5-6 and TRBJ2-2, with a possible D match to TRBD1 (6 bases). Trimming removed 3 bases from V and 2 bases from J, with 23 bases in between. Germline CDR1 reads SGHDT; CDR2 reads YYEEEE. This CDR3 is 19 amino acids long. CDR3 DNA: TGTGCCAGCAGCTACTTTTCGGCGAGGGCAGGGGTTAACACCGGGGAGCTGTTTTTT. Amino acid sequence: CASSYFSARAGVNTGELFF.

The chain has TRBV11-1 and TRBJ2-2; maybe TRBD2 (6 bases). CDR1 is SGHAT and CDR2 is FQDESV in the germline V gene (reference sequence). This CDR3 contains 16 residues. V lost 1 base and J lost 4, with 13 bases in between. CDR3 protein: CASSLVWRDFTGELFF. Written as DNA, the CDR3 is TGTGCCAGCAGCTTAGTCTGGCGGGATTTCACCGGGGAGCTGTTTTTT.

The chain has TRBV20-1 and TRBJ2-7, with 8 nucleotides matching TRBD1. Trimming took 6 bases from V and 7 from J; bases not matched to a gene: 17. The CDR3 is made up of 15 amino acids. Germline V gene data show CDR1 as DFQATT and CDR2 as SNEGSKA (reference sequence). In DNA, the CDR3 is TGCAGTGCCCGTACCGACAGGGGTGGAGGGGGGGAGCAGTACTTC. Its translation is CSARTDRGGGGEQYF.

This clonotype has more than one count but fewer than ten. The chain uses TRBV9 and TRBJ1-1; 8 bases align to TRBD1. V dropped 3 bases and J dropped 10; count of bases not matched to a gene: 8. Germline loops: CDR1 SGDLS, CDR2 YYNGEE. CDR3 length: 13 amino acids. CDR3 sequence (DNA): TGTGCCAGCAGCGGGGGGGACAGGCGGGGAGCTTTCTTT. Protein: CASSGGDRRGAFF.

This clonotype was picked up a small number of times. This chain links TRBV19 with TRBJ2-7, with 8 bases aligning to TRBD1. Losses at the gene ends were 1 base for V and 1 base for J; bases not matched to a gene: 3. This CDR3 region has 15 residues. Germline loops: CDR1 LNHDA, CDR2 SQIVND (reference sequence). The CDR3, as DNA: TGTGCCAGTAGTATAGGGGACAGGAGTTCCTACGAGCAGTACTTC. Translated, it gives CASSIGDRSSYEQYF. The complete variable domain, with remaining parts taken from reference TRBV19 and TRBJ2-7, reads DGGITQSPKYLFRKEGQNVTLSCEQNLNHDAMYWYRQDPGQGLRLIYYSQIVNDFQKGDIAEGYSVSREKKESFPLTVTSAQKNPTAFYLCASSIGDRSSYEQYFGPGTRLTVT.

In this sample, this clonotype turned up many times. This CDR3 is CASSKVTGEQYF. The CDR3 region has the DNA TGTGCCAGCAGCAAAGTGACGGGCGAGCAGTACTTC. The chain recombines TRBV21-1 with TRBJ2-7. TRBV21-1 is classified as a pseudogene. The CDR3 totals 12 residues.

CDR3 coding DNA: TGTGCCAGCAGCCAAGGGTACAGGGAACATGGCTACACCTTC. Translation: CASSQGYREHGYTF. The chain couples TRBV14 to TRBJ1-2; possible D gene TRBD1, 6 bases. Germline-derived CDR1 and CDR2 are SGHDN and FVKESK. V dropped 1 base and J dropped 6 bases, with 12 bases sitting between them. The length of the CDR3 is 14 residues. Full variable domain (missing parts from reference TRBV14 and TRBJ1-2): EAGVTQFPSHSVIEKGQTVTLRCDPISGHDNLYWYRRVMGKEIKFLLHFVKESKQDESGMPNNRFLAERTGGTYSTLKVQPAELEDSGVYFCASSQGYREHGYTFGSGTRLTVV.

This clonotype turned up a few times. The chain joins TRBV27 to TRBJ1-3; 10 nucleotides agree with TRBD1. Trimming removed 8 bases from V and 1 base from J; junction bases left unmatched: 14. There are 18 residues in the CDR3. CDR1 and CDR2 (germline): MNHEY, SMNVEV (reference sequence). CDR3 bases: TGTGCCAGCCAGACCGTCTACGACAGGGGGCGATCTGGAAACACCATATATTTT. Residues: CASQTVYDRGRSGNTIYF.

This rearrangement joins TRBV4-3 to TRBJ2-5; weak D call: TRBD2 (5 bases). The germline V gene encodes CDR1 LGHNA and CDR2 YSLEER. V was cut by 0 bases and J by 5 bases, with 13 bases left in between. This CDR3 comprises 15 residues. CDR3 region: CASSQDNRRGETQYF. The CDR3 DNA sequence: TGCGCCAGCAGCCAAGATAACCGCCGAGGGGAGACCCAGTACTTC.

This clonotype has only a few counts. Germline and junction disagree at one end, which may indicate a read error. This chain joins TRBV20-1 and TRBJ1-5; 8 bases line up with TRBD1. The CDR3 is 18 residues long. Germline CDR1 DFQATT, CDR2 SNEGSKA (reference sequence). The CDR3 loop is CCARDIRTGGIFYQPQHF. CDR3 in DNA: TGCTGTGCTAGAGATATTAGAACAGGGGGGATTTTCTATCAGCCCCAGCATTTT.

This clonotype has only a few counts. The chain links TRBV18 to TRBJ1-2; 11 positions agree with TRBD1. Germline values: CDR1 KGHSH, CDR2 LQKENI. This CDR3 contains 15 residues. Losses at the gene ends were 3 bases for V and 4 bases for J; bases not matched to a gene: 4. The CDR3 region has the DNA TGTGCCAGCTCACCGATGGACAGGGGGCGCTATGGCTACACCTTC. It translates to CASSPMDRGRYGYTF.